Reported below is one T cell receptor (beta chain). Profiling relied on immunoSEQ multiplex PCR, and the TCRdb table lists in-frame clones only, not all of them. Altogether about 84,000 clones are present, 81% being singletons, with the ten largest covering roughly 2.7%. This record comes from a study of PD-1 blockade in mismatch repair-deficient tumors. CDR1 MDHEN and CDR2 SYDVKM come from the germline V gene. V lost 5 bases to trimming and J lost 2 bases, with 15 bases between them. This CDR3 has 15 amino acids. V and J are TRBV28 and TRBJ1-2; D not resolved. The sample consisted of peripheral blood, taken 12 weeks after starting pembrolizumab. This receptor was identified in an adult with mismatch repair-deficient cancer. The CDR3: CASSPPSSLNYGYTF. CDR3 bases: TGTGCCAGCAGTCCCCCGTCGTCACTGAACTATGGCTACACCTTC.